The 12 T cell receptor beta chains presented below share a single source sample, sequenced in a study of cytomegalovirus exposure and HLA in healthy donors listed by TCRdb under 2017. Library generation was performed with the immunoSEQ multiplex PCR assay. For the multiplex PCR, a mixture combining 60 forward primers for TCR Vbeta segments and 13 reverse primers for TCR Jbeta segments was used. TCRdb took this table from immuneACCESS and kept in-frame rearrangements with V and J called. Such tables lack part of the clones; where checked against another copy, unresolved V genes explain under half of the gap, and the rest is unexplained. The sample table shows around 100,000 clones, and around 80% are seen once. 3.1% of the sample is held by the ten biggest clonotypes. Sample: PBMCs. The receptors stem from a woman aged 40 to 50 in good health and CMV-seronegative.

The chain combines TRBV5-5 with TRBJ1-4; 9 bases fit TRBD1. The V segment lost 0 bases and the J segment 8 bases; nucleotides outside the gene matches: 2. CDR3 length: 14 residues. From germline, CDR1 is SGHKS and CDR2 YYEKEE (reference sequence). The CDR3 DNA is TGTGCCAGCAGCTTGGACAGGGGGCGAGAAAAACTGTTTTTT. This sequence encodes CASSLDRGREKLFF.

CDR3 bases: TGTGCCAGCAGCATATCCAACACTGAAGCTTTCTTT. Protein sequence: CASSISNTEAFF. This rearrangement joins TRBV7-9 to TRBJ1-1, with D unresolved. Germline CDR1 and CDR2: SEHNR and FQNEAQ (reference sequence). This CDR3 contains 12 residues. With 5 bases removed from V and 2 bases from J, the gap between germline ends came to 6 bases. Based on the CDR3 plus reference TRBV7-9 and TRBJ1-1, the full variable domain is DTGVSQNPRHKITKRGQNVTFRCDPISEHNRLYWYRQTLGQGPEFLTYFQNEAQLEKSRLLSDRFSAERPKGSFSTLEIQRTEQGDSAMYLCASSISNTEAFFGQGTRLTVV.

The V and J genes are TRBV5-1 and TRBJ1-5, with a tentative D call TRBD1 (5 bases). CDR1 SGHRS and CDR2 YFSETQ come from the germline V gene. Trimming took off 7 bases at V and 3 bases at J, with 14 bases between the two ends. CDR3 length equals 14 residues. CDR3 bases: TGCGCCAGCCGACCCGCGGGGGACAATCAGCCCCAGCATTTT. Residues: CASRPAGDNQPQHF.

The rearrangement uses TRBV28 and TRBJ1-2; D gene ambiguous. V shed 11 bases and J shed 2 bases, with 15 bases lying between them. Per the germline V gene, CDR1 is MDHEN and CDR2 is SYDVKM. This CDR3 region has 13 residues. CDR3 amino acids: CAGRTPGNYGYTF. The CDR3 region has the DNA TGTGCCGGAAGGACCCCGGGAAACTATGGCTACACCTTC.

This chain links TRBV27 with TRBJ2-7; a weak D match, TRBD2 (5 bases). Trimming stripped 0 bases from V and 3 bases from J, with 9 bases between. This CDR3 contains 14 residues. The germline gives CDR1 MNHEY, CDR2 SMNVEV (reference sequence). The CDR3 coding sequence is TGTGCCAGCAGTTTATCGCCGGGGAGCTACGAGCAGTACTTC. It codes for CASSLSPGSYEQYF.

A single count supports this clone. This chain uses TRBV5-6 with TRBJ2-3; 14 positions agree with TRBD2. The CDR3 consists of 17 residues. After removal of 4 bases from V and 1 base from J, the junction contained 5 bases not matched to a gene. Germline V gene sequence: CDR1 SGHDT, CDR2 YYEEEE. The CDR3 nucleotides are TGTGCCAGCAGCCCGGGGACTAGCGGGAGACGCACAGATACGCAGTATTTT. Translation gives CASSPGTSGRRTDTQYF. The full variable domain, its missing parts supplied by reference TRBV5-6 and TRBJ2-3, is DAGVTQSPTHLIKTRGQQVTLRCSPKSGHDTVSWYQQALGQGPQFIFQYYEEEERQRGNFPDRFSGHQFPNYSSELNVNALLLGDSALYLCASSPGTSGRRTDTQYFGPGTRLTVL.

The V call is TRBV19, the J call TRBJ1-5, with TRBD1 as a possible D gene (6 bases). V was cut by 5 bases and J by 5 bases, with 13 bases left in between. From germline, CDR1 is LNHDA and CDR2 SQIVND (reference sequence). The CDR3 is 14 residues long. For the CDR3, the DNA is TGTGCCAGTAGTCGGCCAGGGGATTATCAGCCCCAGCATTTT. This sequence encodes CASSRPGDYQPQHF.

The chain couples TRBV19 to TRBJ2-5; D possibly corresponds to TRBD2 (6 bases). The germline V gene encodes CDR1 LNHDA and CDR2 SQIVND (reference sequence). The CDR3 length is 15 residues. With 3 bases removed from V and 5 bases from J, the gap between germline ends came to 16 bases. The CDR3 here is CASSIRGGTGETQYF. The DNA for the CDR3 is TGTGCCAGTAGTATCCGTGGCGGGACGGGGGAGACCCAGTACTTC.

J is TRBJ1-6 and V is TRBV28, with D uncertain. V lost 5 bases and J 10 bases, leaving 12 bases between the germline ends. The germline V gene encodes CDR1 MDHEN and CDR2 SYDVKM. This CDR3 has 13 amino acids. The CDR3 sequence: CASSPERGSPLHF. The CDR3 DNA is TGTGCCAGCAGTCCCGAAAGAGGATCACCCCTCCACTTT.

This clone was observed a handful of times. V usage is TRBV2 and J usage is TRBJ1-5; perhaps TRBD1 as D (5 bases). The germline V gene encodes CDR1 SNHLY and CDR2 FYNNEI. V lost 5 bases to trimming and J lost 8 bases, with 16 bases between them. This CDR3 is 14 amino acids long. CDR3 amino acids: CASSPGGVAEPQHF. The CDR3 coding sequence is TGTGCCAGCAGTCCCGGGGGAGTGGCGGAGCCCCAGCATTTT.

This chain connects TRBV7-6 to TRBJ2-5, with D possibly TRBD2 on 6 matching bases. V was clipped by 6 bases and J by 3 bases, with 14 bases between them. CDR1 and CDR2 (germline): SGHVS, FNYEAQ. The CDR3 length is 14 residues. CDR3 sequence: CASRPGTAKETQYF. In DNA form, the CDR3 reads TGTGCCAGCAGGCCAGGGACTGCTAAAGAGACCCAGTACTTC.

The chain couples TRBV29-1 to TRBJ1-6; possible D gene TRBD1, 5 bases. Looked up from germline, CDR1 is SQVTM and CDR2 is ANQGSEA. The CDR3 has 13 amino acids. V was cut by 6 bases and J by 10 bases, with 16 bases left in between. The CDR3 protein is CSVLARVGSPLHF. The CDR3 bases are TGCAGCGTCCTCGCCAGGGTCGGGTCACCCCTCCACTTT.